The rows below give T cell receptor beta chains drawn from one sample of a study of spatial heterogeneity in lung cancer. A single record per CDR3 protein comes from TCRdb applying MiXCR to the 5' RACE reads. The table shows about 2,600 distinct CDR3 sequences, with 7.4% occurring only once. Sample: lung tumor tissue, taken at surgery. Receptor source: a female donor with early-stage non-small cell lung cancer. CDR3s include the opening cysteine and the closing phenylalanine or tryptophan. D genes are given only for firm matches. The listing skips clone size in some rows; elsewhere it reads once, few, many or a size class.

v_gene	abundance	d_gene	j_gene	CDR3nt	CDR3aa
TRBV11-2	-	-	TRBJ1-4	TGTGCCAGCAGCCTCCAAAGGGAAAAACTGTTTTTT	CASSLQREKLFF
TRBV29-1	medium-sized	TRBD1	TRBJ2-3	TGCAGCGTTTCATCCGGGACAGGCGGTACAGATACGCAGTATTTT	CSVSSGTGGTDTQYF
TRBV27	-	-	TRBJ2-2	TGTGCCAGCAGTCCACTACTGTGGCCCGGGGAGCTGTTTTTT	CASSPLLWPGELFF
TRBV20-1	-	TRBD1	TRBJ2-7	TGCAGTGCTCACCGGGACAGGGGTTCCGAGCAGTACTTC	CSAHRDRGSEQYF
TRBV7-2	medium-sized	-	TRBJ1-2	TGTGCCAGCAGCTTTAACAGGGCGGAGGGCTACACCTTC	CASSFNRAEGYTF
TRBV20-1	-	-	TRBJ2-6	TGCAGTGCTAGAGGCTTTTTCGGGATTACATCTGGGGCCAACGTCCTGACTTTC	CSARGFFGITSGANVLTF
TRBV6-5	many	TRBD1	TRBJ2-7	TGTGCCAGCAGTTACCAAGGACAGGGCATCTACGAGCAGTACTTC	CASSYQGQGIYEQYF
TRBV5-6	medium-sized	-	TRBJ1-5	TGTGCCAGCAGCTTCAGGGACGGAGGTAGCAATCAGCCCCAGCATTTT	CASSFRDGGSNQPQHF
TRBV5-4	-	-	TRBJ2-6	TGTGCCAGCAGCTTAGGGAACGGGGCCAACGTCCTGACTTTC	CASSLGNGANVLTF
TRBV4-3	medium-sized	-	TRBJ2-1	TGCGCCAGCAGCCAAGGTCCGGGGGAGCAGTTCTTC	CASSQGPGEQFF
TRBV4-3	medium-sized	-	TRBJ1-3	TGCGCCAGCAGCCAAGGGCGACACTGGGGAAACACCATATATTTT	CASSQGRHWGNTIYF
TRBV18	medium-sized	-	TRBJ2-6	TGTGCCAGCTCACCATTTTGGGGAACTGGGGCCAACGTCCTGACTTTC	CASSPFWGTGANVLTF
TRBV30	medium-sized	TRBD2	TRBJ2-2	TGTGCCTACCACCCGGGGGGGCGCTTCGGGGAGCTGTTTTTT	CAYHPGGRFGELFF
TRBV20-1	medium-sized	TRBD2	TRBJ2-2	TGCAGTGCCCGCCGGGGGGGGTCTACCACCGGGGAGCTGTTTTTT	CSARRGGSTTGELFF
TRBV30	medium-sized	-	TRBJ2-7	TGTGCCTGGAGTTGGGGCGGCGAGCAGTACTTC	CAWSWGGEQYF
TRBV10-3	medium-sized	-	TRBJ2-7	TGTGCCATCACCGGACTTCAGGGGGGCGAGCAGTACTTC	CAITGLQGGEQYF
TRBV2	medium-sized	-	TRBJ1-4	TGTGCCAGCAGTGACCCTAATGAAAAACTGTTTTTT	CASSDPNEKLFF
TRBV5-1	-	-	TRBJ2-2	TGCGCCAGCAGCTTGGCGAACACCGGGGAGCTGTTTTTT	CASSLANTGELFF
TRBV13	medium-sized	-	TRBJ2-1	TGTGCCAGCAGCTTAGAGGGCTCCAACAATGAGCAGTTCTTC	CASSLEGSNNEQFF
TRBV4-2	many	-	TRBJ1-4	TGTGCCAGCAGCCCGGACAGCTCTGATGAAAAACTGTTTTTT	CASSPDSSDEKLFF
TRBV12-3/TRBV12-4	-	-	TRBJ1-3	TGTGCCAGCAGTTTAGCTTTCTCTGGAAACACCATATATTTT	CASSLAFSGNTIYF
TRBV6-6	medium-sized	-	TRBJ1-2	TGTGCCAGCAGTTACTCGAATGGCTACACCTTC	CASSYSNGYTF
TRBV6-2/TRBV6-3	many	-	TRBJ1-1	TGTGCCAGCAGTTATGGGGAGGTGACTGAAGCTTTCTTT	CASSYGEVTEAFF
TRBV29-1	-	-	TRBJ2-7	TGCAGCGTTGACAGAGGACAAGGGTACGAGCAGTACTTC	CSVDRGQGYEQYF
TRBV7-2	medium-sized	-	TRBJ2-3	TGTGCCAGCAGCGACCGGGGTCCCACAGATACGCAGTATTTT	CASSDRGPTDTQYF
TRBV7-9	medium-sized	-	TRBJ1-3	TGTGCCAGCAGCATTCTGACAGGCTCCTCTGGAAACACCATATATTTT	CASSILTGSSGNTIYF
TRBV20-1	many	-	TRBJ2-7	TGCAGTGGGGGGCCAAGGGACAAGCAGTACTTC	CSGGPRDKQYF
TRBV6-5	medium-sized	-	TRBJ1-1	TGTGCCAGCAGTTTGGGGGGGAGGGAAGCTTTCTTT	CASSLGGREAFF
TRBV6-6	-	-	TRBJ2-3	TGTGCCAGCAGTTATTTCGACAGCACAGATACGCAGTATTTT	CASSYFDSTDTQYF
TRBV5-1	medium-sized	-	TRBJ1-6	TGCGCCAGCAGCATCGGGGAGTCGGGGTCACCCCTCCACTTT	CASSIGESGSPLHF